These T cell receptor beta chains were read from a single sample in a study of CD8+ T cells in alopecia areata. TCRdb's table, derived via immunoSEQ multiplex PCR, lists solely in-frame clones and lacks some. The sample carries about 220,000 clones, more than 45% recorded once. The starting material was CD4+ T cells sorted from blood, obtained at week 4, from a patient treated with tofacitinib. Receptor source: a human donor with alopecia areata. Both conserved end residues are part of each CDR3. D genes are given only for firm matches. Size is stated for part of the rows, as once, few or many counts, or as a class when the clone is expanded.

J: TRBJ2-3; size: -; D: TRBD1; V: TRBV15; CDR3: CATSKDRSSADTQYF; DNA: TGTGCCACCAGCAAGGACAGGTCCTCGGCAGATACGCAGTATTTT
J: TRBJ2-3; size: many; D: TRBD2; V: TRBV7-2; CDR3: CASSLLAGDTDTQYF; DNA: TGTGCCAGCAGCTTACTCGCGGGGGACACAGATACGCAGTATTTT
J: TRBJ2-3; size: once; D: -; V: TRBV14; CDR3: CASSLGAQQYF; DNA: TGTGCCAGCAGCCTCGGGGCACAGCAGTATTTT
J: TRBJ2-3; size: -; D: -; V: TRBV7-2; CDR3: CASSFASTDTQYF; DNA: TGTGCCAGCAGCTTTGCGAGCACAGATACGCAGTATTTT
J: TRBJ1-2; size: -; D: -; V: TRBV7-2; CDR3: CASSLVTGIYGYTF; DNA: TGTGCCAGCAGCTTAGTGACAGGAATCTATGGCTACACCTTC
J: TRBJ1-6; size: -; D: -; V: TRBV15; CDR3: CATRGSANSPLHF; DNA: TGTGCCACCAGGGGCAGCGCAAATTCACCCCTCCACTTT
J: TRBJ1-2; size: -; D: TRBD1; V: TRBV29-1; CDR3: CSVDKNDRGYGYTF; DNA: TGCAGCGTCGATAAAAATGACAGGGGGTATGGCTACACCTTC
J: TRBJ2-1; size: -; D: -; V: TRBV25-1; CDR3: CASRIMTSSYNEQFF; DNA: TGTGCCAGCAGAATTATGACTTCCTCCTACAATGAGCAGTTCTTC
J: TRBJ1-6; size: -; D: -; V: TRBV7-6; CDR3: CASSLAQDSPLHF; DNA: TGTGCCAGCAGCTTAGCGCAAGATTCACCCCTCCACTTT
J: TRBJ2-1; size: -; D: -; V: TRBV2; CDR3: CASSVGQQDTNEQFF; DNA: TGTGCCAGCAGTGTTGGCCAGCAAGACACCAATGAGCAGTTCTTC
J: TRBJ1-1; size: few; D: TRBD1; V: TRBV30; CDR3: CAWRRGQSNTEAFF; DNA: TGTGCCTGGAGGAGGGGGCAGTCGAACACTGAAGCTTTCTTT
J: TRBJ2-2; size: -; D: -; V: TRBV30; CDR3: CAWSNSDTGELFF; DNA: TGTGCCTGGAGTAACAGTGACACCGGGGAGCTGTTTTTT
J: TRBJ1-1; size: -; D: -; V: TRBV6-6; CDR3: CASGDTLNTEAFF; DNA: TGTGCCAGCGGAGACACCCTGAACACTGAAGCTTTCTTT
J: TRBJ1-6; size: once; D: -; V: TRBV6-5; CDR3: CASGGRQSESPLHF; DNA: TGTGCCAGCGGGGGCCGGCAGAGTGAGTCACCCCTCCACTTT
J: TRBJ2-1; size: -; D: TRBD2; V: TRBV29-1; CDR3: CSVGRGGNNEQFF; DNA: TGCAGCGTTGGGCGGGGGGGCAACAATGAGCAGTTCTTC
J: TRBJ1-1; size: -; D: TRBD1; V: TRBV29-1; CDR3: CSVTGANTEAFF; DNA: TGCAGCGTAACAGGGGCTAACACTGAAGCTTTCTTT
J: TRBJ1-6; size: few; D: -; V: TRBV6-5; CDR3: CASSSRGASSPLHF; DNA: TGTGCCAGCAGTTCCCGAGGTGCAAGTTCACCCCTCCACTTT
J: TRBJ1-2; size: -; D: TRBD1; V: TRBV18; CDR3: CASSPPGQGYGYTF; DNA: TGTGCCAGCTCACCACCGGGACAGGGCTATGGCTACACCTTC
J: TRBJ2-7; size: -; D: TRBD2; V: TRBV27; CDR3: CASSPRGGSGAPYEQYF; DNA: TGTGCCAGCAGTCCACGGGGGGGGAGCGGGGCACCCTACGAGCAGTACTTC
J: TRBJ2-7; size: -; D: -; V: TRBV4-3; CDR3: CASSQVPDKAYEQYF; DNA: TGCGCCAGCAGCCAAGTTCCGGACAAGGCCTACGAGCAGTACTTC
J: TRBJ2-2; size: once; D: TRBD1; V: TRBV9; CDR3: CASSTRTGNTGELFF; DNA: TGTGCCAGCAGCACCCGGACAGGGAACACCGGGGAGCTGTTTTTT
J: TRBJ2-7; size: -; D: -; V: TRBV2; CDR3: CASRKDSYEQYF; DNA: TGTGCCAGCAGGAAGGATTCCTACGAGCAGTACTTC
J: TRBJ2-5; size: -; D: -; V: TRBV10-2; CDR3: CASSDRGETQYF; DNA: TGCGCCAGCAGTGATAGAGGAGAGACCCAGTACTTC
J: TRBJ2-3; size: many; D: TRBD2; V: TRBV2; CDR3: CASRQWTSGCTDTQYF; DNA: TGTGCCAGCAGACAATGGACTAGCGGGTGCACAGATACGCAGTATTTT
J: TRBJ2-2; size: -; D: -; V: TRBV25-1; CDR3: CASKRGTNTGELFF; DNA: TGTGCCAGCAAAAGGGGAACGAACACCGGGGAGCTGTTTTTT
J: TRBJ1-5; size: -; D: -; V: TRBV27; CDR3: CASSPSDGANQPQHF; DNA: TGTGCCAGCAGCCCCTCCGACGGAGCAAATCAGCCCCAGCATTTT
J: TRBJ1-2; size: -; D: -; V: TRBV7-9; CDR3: CASSLDGSNYGYTF; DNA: TGTGCCAGCAGCTTAGACGGGAGTAACTATGGCTACACCTTC
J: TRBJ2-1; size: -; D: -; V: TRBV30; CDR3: CAWRGGAGNEQFF; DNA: TGTGCCTGGAGGGGCGGGGCAGGGAATGAGCAGTTCTTC
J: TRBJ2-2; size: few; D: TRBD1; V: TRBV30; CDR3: CAWGTGLNTGELFF; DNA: TGTGCCTGGGGGACAGGGTTAAACACCGGGGAGCTGTTTTTT
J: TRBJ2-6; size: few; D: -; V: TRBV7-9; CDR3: CASSLTGSGANVLTF; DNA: TGTGCCAGCAGCTTGACAGGTTCCGGGGCCAACGTCCTGACTTTC
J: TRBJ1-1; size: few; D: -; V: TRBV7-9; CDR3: CASSLGGGTEAFF; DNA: TGTGCCAGCAGCTTAGGCGGGGGCACTGAAGCTTTCTTT
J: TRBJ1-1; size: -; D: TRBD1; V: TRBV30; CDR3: CAWRKVAGGFGEAFF; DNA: TGTGCCTGGAGAAAAGTGGCAGGGGGCTTCGGAGAAGCTTTCTTT
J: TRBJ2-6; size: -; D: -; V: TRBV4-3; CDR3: CASSQEDSRAAGANVLTF; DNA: TGCGCCAGCAGCCAAGAAGACAGCCGGGCGGCTGGGGCCAACGTCCTGACTTTC
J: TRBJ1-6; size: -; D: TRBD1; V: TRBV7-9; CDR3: CASSGQYNSPLHF; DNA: TGTGCCAGCTCGGGACAGTATAATTCACCCCTCCACTTT
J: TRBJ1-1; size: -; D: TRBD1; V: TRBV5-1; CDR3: CASSPWTGQNTEAFF; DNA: TGCGCCAGCAGCCCCTGGACAGGGCAGAACACTGAAGCTTTCTTT
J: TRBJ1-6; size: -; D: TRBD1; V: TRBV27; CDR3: CASKSQGAVSSPLHF; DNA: TGTGCCAGCAAATCTCAGGGGGCCGTTAGTTCACCCCTCCACTTT
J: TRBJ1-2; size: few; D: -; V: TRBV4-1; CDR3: CASSSYAGESYTF; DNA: TGCGCCAGCAGCTCTTATGCCGGGGAAAGCTACACCTTC
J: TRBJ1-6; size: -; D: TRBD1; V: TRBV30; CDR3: CAWSVQGQYNSPLHF; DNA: TGTGCCTGGAGTGTTCAGGGACAGTATAATTCACCCCTCCACTTT
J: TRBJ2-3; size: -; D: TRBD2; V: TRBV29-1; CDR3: CSVKPGGGSTDTQYF; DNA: TGCAGCGTCAAACCTGGCGGGGGAAGCACAGATACGCAGTATTTT
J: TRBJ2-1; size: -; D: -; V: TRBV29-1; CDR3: CSVGFQGSYNEQFF; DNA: TGCAGCGTTGGGTTTCAGGGGTCCTACAATGAGCAGTTCTTC
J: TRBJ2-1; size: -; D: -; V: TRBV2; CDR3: CASTTSIYNEQFF; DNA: TGTGCCAGCACAACTAGCATCTACAATGAGCAGTTCTTC
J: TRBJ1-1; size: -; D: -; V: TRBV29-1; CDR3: CSVDKSHTEAFF; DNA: TGCAGCGTTGACAAGAGTCACACTGAAGCTTTCTTT
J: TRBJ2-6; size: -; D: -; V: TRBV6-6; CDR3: CASSLAGANVLTF; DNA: TGTGCCAGCAGTTTGGCAGGGGCCAACGTCCTGACTTTC
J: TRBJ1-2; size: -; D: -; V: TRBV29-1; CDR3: CSVSTGLNGYTF; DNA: TGCAGCGTCTCCACAGGGTTGAATGGCTACACCTTC
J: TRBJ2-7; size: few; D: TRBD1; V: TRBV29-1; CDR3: CSGGQVYEQYF; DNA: TGCAGCGGGGGACAGGTCTACGAGCAGTACTTC
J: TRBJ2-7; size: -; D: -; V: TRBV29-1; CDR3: CSVRQSGEQYF; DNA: TGCAGCGTCCGTCAGTCGGGGGAGCAGTACTTC
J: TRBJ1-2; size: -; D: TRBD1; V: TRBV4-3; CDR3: CASSQANTGASNYGYTF; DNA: TGCGCCAGCAGCCAAGCTAATACAGGGGCTTCAAACTATGGCTACACCTTC
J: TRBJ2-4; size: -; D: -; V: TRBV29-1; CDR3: CSVGSETNIQYF; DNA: TGCAGCGTTGGAAGCGAGACCAACATTCAGTACTTC
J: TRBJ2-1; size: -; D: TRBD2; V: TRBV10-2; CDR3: CASSDLAGRHNEQFF; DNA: TGCGCCAGCAGTGATTTAGCGGGGCGCCACAATGAGCAGTTCTTC
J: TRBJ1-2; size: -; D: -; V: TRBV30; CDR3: CACQTGGLSNYGYTF; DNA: TGTGCCTGTCAAACAGGAGGTCTCTCTAACTATGGCTACACCTTC
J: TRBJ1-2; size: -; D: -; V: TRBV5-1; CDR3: CASSLGEHGYTF; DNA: TGCGCCAGCAGCTTGGGGGAACATGGCTACACCTTC
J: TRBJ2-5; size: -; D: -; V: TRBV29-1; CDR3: CSVEFLEETQYF; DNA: TGCAGCGTTGAGTTCCTAGAAGAGACCCAGTACTTC
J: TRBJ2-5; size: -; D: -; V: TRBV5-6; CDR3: CASSFSGPVETQYF; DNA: TGTGCCAGCAGCTTCTCGGGGCCGGTAGAGACCCAGTACTTC